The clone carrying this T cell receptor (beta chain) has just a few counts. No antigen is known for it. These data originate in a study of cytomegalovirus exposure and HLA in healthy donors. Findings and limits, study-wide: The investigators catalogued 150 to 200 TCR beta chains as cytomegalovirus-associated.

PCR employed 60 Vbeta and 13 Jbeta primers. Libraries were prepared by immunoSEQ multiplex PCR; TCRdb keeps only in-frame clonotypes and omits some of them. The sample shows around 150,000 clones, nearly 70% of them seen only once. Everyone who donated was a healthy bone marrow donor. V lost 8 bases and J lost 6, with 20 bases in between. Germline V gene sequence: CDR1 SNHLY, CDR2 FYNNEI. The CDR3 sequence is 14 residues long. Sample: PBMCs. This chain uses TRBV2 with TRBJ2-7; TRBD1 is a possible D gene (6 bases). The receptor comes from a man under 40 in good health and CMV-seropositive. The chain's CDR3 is CASADSSYRAEQYF. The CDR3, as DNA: TGTGCCAGCGCGGACAGTTCGTATAGGGCCGAGCAGTACTTC.